This T cell receptor (beta chain) was recovered during a study of OX40 agonist ivuxolimab in advanced cancers. Study overall: Clinicians treated patients with ivuxolimab, an agonistic anti-OX40 (CD134) antibody. Melanoma, hepatocellular carcinoma, head and neck or renal cell cancer occurred in dose-escalation patients.

The J segment lost 9 bases and the V segment lost 7 bases, leaving 10 bases of the junction unmatched. The CDR3 extends over 13 amino acids. The germline CDR1 and CDR2 sequences are MNHNY and SVGAGI (reference sequence). Study-level points and caveats: Mean expanded clone counts were higher in CD8+ than CD4+ T cells.

This clone was observed once. The antigen remains unidentified. The assay was immunoSEQ multiplex PCR, and TCRdb's table has in-frame clones only and misses some. This table holds roughly 70,000 clones, 80% to 90% found once. J is TRBJ2-5 and V is TRBV6-6; 8 bases are a match to TRBD2. Sequenced here: CD4+ or CD8+ T cells sorted from blood, sampled in a trial of the OX40 agonist ivuxolimab. The clonotype was recovered from an adult with an advanced solid tumor such as melanoma, head and neck, liver or kidney cancer. The CDR3 DNA is TGTGCCAGCATACCTAGCGGGTTTGAGTCCCAGTACTTC. It specifies CASIPSGFESQYF.